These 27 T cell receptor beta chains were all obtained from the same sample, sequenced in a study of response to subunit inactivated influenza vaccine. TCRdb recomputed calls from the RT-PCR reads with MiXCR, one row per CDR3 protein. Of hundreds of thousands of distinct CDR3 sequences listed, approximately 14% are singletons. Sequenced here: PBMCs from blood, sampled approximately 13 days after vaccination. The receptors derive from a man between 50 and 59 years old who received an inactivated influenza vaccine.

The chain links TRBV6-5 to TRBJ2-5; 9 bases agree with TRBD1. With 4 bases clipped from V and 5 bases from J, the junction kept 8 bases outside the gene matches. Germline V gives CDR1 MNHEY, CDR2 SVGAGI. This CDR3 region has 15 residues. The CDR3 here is CASSFWDRDVETQYF. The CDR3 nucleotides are TGTGCCAGCAGTTTCTGGGACAGGGATGTGGAGACCCAGTACTTC.

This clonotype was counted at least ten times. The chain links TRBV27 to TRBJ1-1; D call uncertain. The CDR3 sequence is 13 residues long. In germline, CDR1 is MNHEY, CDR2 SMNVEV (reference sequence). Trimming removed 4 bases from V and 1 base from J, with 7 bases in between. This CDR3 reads CASSWAENTEAFF. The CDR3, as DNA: TGTGCCAGCAGTTGGGCAGAGAACACTGAAGCTTTCTTT.

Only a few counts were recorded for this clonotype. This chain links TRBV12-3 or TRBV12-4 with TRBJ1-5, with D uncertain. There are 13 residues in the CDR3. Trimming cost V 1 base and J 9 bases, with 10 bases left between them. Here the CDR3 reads CASSLGSPGPQHF. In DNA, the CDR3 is TGTGCCAGCAGTTTAGGCAGTCCCGGGCCCCAGCATTTT.

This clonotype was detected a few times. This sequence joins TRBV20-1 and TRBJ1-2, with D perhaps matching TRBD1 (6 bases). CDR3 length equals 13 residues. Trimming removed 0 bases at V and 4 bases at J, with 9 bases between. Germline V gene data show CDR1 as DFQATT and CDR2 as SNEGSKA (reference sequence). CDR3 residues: CSARDRGGYGYTF. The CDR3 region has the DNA TGCAGTGCTAGAGATAGGGGGGGCTATGGCTACACCTTC.

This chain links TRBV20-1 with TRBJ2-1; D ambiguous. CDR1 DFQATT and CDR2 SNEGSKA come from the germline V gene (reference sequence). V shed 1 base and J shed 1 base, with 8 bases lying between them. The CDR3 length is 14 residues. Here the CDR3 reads CSARGAPSYNEQFF. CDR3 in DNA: TGCAGTGCTAGAGGAGCTCCTTCCTACAATGAGCAGTTCTTC.

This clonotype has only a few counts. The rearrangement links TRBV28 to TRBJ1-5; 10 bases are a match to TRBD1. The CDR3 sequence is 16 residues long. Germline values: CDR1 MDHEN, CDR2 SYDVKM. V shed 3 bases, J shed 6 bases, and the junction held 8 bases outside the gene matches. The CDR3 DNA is TGTGCCAGCAGTTTGGGGGGACAGGGGATTGCTCAGCCCCAGCATTTT. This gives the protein CASSLGGQGIAQPQHF.

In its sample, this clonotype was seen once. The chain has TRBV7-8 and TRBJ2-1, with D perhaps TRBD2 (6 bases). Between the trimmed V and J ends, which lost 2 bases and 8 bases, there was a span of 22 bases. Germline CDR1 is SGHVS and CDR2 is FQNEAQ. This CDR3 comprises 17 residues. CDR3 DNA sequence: TGTGCCAGCAGCTTAAGACACTCTAGCGTGGCGAGCGATGAGCAGTTCTTC. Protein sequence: CASSLRHSSVASDEQFF.

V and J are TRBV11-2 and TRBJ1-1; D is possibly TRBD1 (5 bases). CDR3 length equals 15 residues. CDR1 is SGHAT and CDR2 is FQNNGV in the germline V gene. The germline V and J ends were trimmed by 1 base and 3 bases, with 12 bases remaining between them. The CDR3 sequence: CASSLGPGFDTEAFF. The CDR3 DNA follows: TGTGCCAGCAGCTTAGGTCCAGGGTTTGACACTGAAGCTTTCTTT.

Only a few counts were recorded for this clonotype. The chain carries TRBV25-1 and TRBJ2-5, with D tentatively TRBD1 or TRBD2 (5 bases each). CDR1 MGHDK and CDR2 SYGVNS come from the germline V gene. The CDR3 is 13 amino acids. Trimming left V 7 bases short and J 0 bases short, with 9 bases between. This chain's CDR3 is CASTGANQETQYF. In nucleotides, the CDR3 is TGTGCCAGCACCGGGGCAAACCAAGAGACCCAGTACTTC.

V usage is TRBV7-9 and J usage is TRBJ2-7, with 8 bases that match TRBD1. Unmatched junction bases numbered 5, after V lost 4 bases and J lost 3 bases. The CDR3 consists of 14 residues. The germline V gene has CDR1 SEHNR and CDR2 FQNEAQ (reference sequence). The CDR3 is CASSSDRDGYEQYF. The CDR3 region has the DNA TGTGCCAGCAGCTCGGACAGGGACGGCTACGAGCAGTACTTC.

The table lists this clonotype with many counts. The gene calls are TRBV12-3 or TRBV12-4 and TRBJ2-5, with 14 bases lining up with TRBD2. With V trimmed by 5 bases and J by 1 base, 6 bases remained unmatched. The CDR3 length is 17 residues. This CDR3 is CASSQTSGGAIQETQYF. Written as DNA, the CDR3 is TGTGCCAGCAGTCAGACTAGCGGGGGGGCTATCCAAGAGACCCAGTACTTC.

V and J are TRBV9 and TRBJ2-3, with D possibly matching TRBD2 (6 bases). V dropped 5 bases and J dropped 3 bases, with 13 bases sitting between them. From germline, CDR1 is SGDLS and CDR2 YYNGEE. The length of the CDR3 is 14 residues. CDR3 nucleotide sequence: TGTGCCAGCAGTCGGGAGTGGTTAACAGATACGCAGTATTTT. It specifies CASSREWLTDTQYF.

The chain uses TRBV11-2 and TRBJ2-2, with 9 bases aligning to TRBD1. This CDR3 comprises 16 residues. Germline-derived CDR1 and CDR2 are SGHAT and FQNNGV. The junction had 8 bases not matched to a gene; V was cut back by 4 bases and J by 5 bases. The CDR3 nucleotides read TGTGCCAGCAGCTCCGACTACAGGGGGCGTACCGGGGAGCTGTTTTTT. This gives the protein CASSSDYRGRTGELFF.

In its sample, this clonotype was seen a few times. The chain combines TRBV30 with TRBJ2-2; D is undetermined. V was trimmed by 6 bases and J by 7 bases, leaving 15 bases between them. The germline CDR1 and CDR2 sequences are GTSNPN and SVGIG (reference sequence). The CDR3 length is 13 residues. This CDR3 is CACHPVGRGELFF. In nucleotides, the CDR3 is TGTGCCTGTCATCCCGTGGGCCGCGGGGAGCTGTTTTTT. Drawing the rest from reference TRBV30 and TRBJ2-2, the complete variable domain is SQTIHQWPATLVQPVGSPLSLECTVEGTSNPNLYWYRQAAGRGLQLLFYSVGIGQISSEVPQNLSASRPQDRQFILSSKKLLLSDSGFYLCACHPVGRGELFFGEGSRLTVL.

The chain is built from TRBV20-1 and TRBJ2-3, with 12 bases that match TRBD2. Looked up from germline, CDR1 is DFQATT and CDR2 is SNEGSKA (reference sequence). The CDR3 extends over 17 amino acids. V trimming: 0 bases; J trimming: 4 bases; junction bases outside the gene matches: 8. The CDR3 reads CSARDLRTSGVADTQYF. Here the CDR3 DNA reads TGCAGTGCTAGAGATCTCCGGACTAGCGGGGTTGCAGATACGCAGTATTTT.

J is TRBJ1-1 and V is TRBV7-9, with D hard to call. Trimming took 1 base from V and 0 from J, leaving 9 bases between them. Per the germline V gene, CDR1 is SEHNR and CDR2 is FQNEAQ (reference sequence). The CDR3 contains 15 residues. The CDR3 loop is CASSLVVGMNTEAFF. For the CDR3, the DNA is TGTGCCAGCAGCTTAGTGGTGGGCATGAACACTGAAGCTTTCTTT.

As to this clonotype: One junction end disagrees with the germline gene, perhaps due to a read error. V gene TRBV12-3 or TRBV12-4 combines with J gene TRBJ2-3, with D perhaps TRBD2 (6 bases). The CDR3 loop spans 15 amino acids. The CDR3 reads CASSLALGGMDTQSF. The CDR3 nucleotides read TGTGCCAGCAGTTTAGCCCTGGGGGGAATGGATACGCAGTCTTTT.

The DNA for the CDR3 is TGTGCCAGCAGGATACTAGCGGGAGGGCCGGACACCGGGGAGCTGTTTTTT. Protein product: CASRILAGGPDTGELFF. V and J are TRBV6-1 and TRBJ2-2; TRBD2 agrees at 13 bases. The CDR3 is 17 residues long. The J segment lost 3 bases and the V segment lost 6 bases, leaving 7 bases of the junction unmatched. Germline V gene sequence: CDR1 MNHNS, CDR2 SASEGT.

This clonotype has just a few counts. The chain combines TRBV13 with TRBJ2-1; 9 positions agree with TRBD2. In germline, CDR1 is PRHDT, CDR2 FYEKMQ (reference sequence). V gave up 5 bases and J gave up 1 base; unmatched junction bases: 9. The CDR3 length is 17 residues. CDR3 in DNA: TGTGCCAGCAGCATAAATAGCGGGAGTTTGTCCTACAATGAGCAGTTCTTC. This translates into CASSINSGSLSYNEQFF. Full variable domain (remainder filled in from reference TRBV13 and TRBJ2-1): AAGVIQSPRHLIKEKRETATLKCYPIPRHDTVYWYQQGPGQDPQFLISFYEKMQSDKGSIPDRFSAQQFSDYHSELNMSSLELGDSALYFCASSINSGSLSYNEQFFGPGTRLTVL.

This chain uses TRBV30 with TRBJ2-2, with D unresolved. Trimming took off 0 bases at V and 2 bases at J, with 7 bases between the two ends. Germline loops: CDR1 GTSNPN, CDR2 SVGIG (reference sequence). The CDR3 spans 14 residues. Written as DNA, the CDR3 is TGTGCCTGGAGTGTAACAGTTAACACCGGGGAGCTGTTTTTT. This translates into CAWSVTVNTGELFF.

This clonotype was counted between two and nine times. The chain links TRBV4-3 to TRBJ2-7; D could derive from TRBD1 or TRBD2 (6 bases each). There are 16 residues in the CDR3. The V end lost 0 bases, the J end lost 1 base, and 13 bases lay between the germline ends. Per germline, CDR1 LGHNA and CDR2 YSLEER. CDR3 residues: CASSQDPGAESYEQYF. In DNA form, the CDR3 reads TGCGCCAGCAGCCAAGATCCGGGGGCCGAATCCTACGAGCAGTACTTC.

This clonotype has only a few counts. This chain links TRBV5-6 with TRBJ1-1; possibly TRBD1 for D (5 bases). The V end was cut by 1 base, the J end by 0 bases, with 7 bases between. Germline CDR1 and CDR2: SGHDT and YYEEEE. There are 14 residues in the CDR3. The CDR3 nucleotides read TGTGCCAGCAGCTTGCAGGACATGAACACTGAAGCTTTCTTT. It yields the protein CASSLQDMNTEAFF. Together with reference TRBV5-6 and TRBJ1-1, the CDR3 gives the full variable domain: DAGVTQSPTHLIKTRGQQVTLRCSPKSGHDTVSWYQQALGQGPQFIFQYYEEEERQRGNFPDRFSGHQFPNYSSELNVNALLLGDSALYLCASSLQDMNTEAFFGQGTRLTVV.

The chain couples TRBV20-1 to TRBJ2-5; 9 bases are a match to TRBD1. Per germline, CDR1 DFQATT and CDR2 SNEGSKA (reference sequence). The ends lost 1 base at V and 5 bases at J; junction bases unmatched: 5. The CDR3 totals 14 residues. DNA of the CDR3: TGCAGTGCTAGAGTGGGGACAGGGACGGAGACCCAGTACTTC. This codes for CSARVGTGTETQYF.

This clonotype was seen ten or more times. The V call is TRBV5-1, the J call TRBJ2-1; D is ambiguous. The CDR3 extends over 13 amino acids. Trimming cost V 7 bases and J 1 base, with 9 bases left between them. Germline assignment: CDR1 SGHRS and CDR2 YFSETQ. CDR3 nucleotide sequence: TGCGCCAGCTCGACGAAGTCCTACAATGAGCAGTTCTTC. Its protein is CASSTKSYNEQFF.

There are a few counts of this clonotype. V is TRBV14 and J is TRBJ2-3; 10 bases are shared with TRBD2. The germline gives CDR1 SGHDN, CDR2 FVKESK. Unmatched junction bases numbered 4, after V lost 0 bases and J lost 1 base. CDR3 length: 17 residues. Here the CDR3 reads CASSQDGLAGGTDTQYF. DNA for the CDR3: TGTGCCAGCAGCCAAGACGGGCTAGCGGGGGGCACAGATACGCAGTATTTT.

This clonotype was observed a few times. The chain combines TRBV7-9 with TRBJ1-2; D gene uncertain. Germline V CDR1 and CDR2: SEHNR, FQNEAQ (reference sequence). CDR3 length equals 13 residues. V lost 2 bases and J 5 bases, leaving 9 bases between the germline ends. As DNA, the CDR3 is TGTGCCAGCAGCTTACAAGGAAAGTATGGCTACACCTTC. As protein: CASSLQGKYGYTF.

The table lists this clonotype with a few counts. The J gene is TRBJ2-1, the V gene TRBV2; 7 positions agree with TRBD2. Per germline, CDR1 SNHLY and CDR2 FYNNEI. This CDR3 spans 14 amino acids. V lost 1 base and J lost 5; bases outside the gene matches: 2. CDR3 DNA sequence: TGTGCCAGCAGTGAAGGGCGGGAGAACAATGAGCAGTTCTTC. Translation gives CASSEGRENNEQFF.